Each of the 18 T cell receptor beta chains below was sequenced from the same sample in a study of neurological immune-mediated disorders. TCRdb re-analysed the 5' RACE reads in MiXCR, keeping a single row per CDR3 protein. Altogether around 29,000 distinct CDR3 sequences are present, under 6% being singletons, with the ten largest covering 2% to 2.5%. Sequencing was done on a sample of CD4+ T cells from blood. The receptors derive from a woman between 50 and 59 years old in good health.

This clonotype was found many times. This CDR3 reads CSASPGQEPNSPLHF. In DNA form, the CDR3 reads TGCAGTGCTAGCCCGGGACAGGAACCAAATTCACCCCTCCACTTT. The genes are TRBV20-1 and TRBJ1-6, with TRBD1 identical over 8 bases. V lost 3 bases and J lost 7; bases outside the gene matches: 8. Per germline, CDR1 DFQATT and CDR2 SNEGSKA (reference sequence). CDR3 length: 15 residues.

In its sample, this clonotype was seen once. The chain uses TRBV9 and TRBJ2-1, with a tentative D call TRBD1 (6 bases). The ends were cut back, 4 bases at V and 1 base at J, with 21 bases in the middle. The CDR3 loop spans 18 amino acids. The germline V gene has CDR1 SGDLS and CDR2 YYNGEE. The CDR3 DNA sequence: TGTGCCAGCAGCCGATTACCCGAGGGGGTAGGTTCCTACAATGAGCAGTTCTTC. Translation gives CASSRLPEGVGSYNEQFF.

This clonotype was counted many times. The V gene is TRBV10-3, the J gene TRBJ1-6, with D hard to call. CDR1 is ENHRY and CDR2 is SYGVKD in the germline V gene. The CDR3 runs 13 residues. Trimming took 5 bases from V and 5 from J, leaving 7 bases between them. CDR3 sequence: CAISSENNSPLHF. As DNA, the CDR3 is TGTGCCATCAGTTCTGAGAATAATTCACCCCTCCACTTT.

This clonotype was seen at least ten times. This chain joins TRBV10-3 and TRBJ2-7, with a weak D call TRBD2 (6 bases). The V end lost 6 bases, the J end lost 6 bases, and 12 bases lay between the germline ends. This CDR3 is 12 amino acids long. Germline V gene data show CDR1 as ENHRY and CDR2 as SYGVKD. CDR3 sequence reads: CAISRLVGEQYF. The CDR3 DNA reads as TGTGCCATCAGCCGACTAGTAGGCGAGCAGTACTTC.

This clonotype came up many times. The CDR3 DNA follows: TGTGCCAGCGGGGAGTACGTACAAGAGACCCAGTACTTC. It encodes CASGEYVQETQYF. This chain links TRBV28 with TRBJ2-5; D might be TRBD2 (5 bases). V was cut by 8 bases and J by 2 bases, with 12 bases left in between. The CDR3 is 13 residues long. The germline gives CDR1 MDHEN, CDR2 SYDVKM. Based on the CDR3 plus reference TRBV28 and TRBJ2-5, the full variable domain is DVKVTQSSRYLVKRTGEKVFLECVQDMDHENMFWYRQDPGLGLRLIYFSYDVKMKEKGDIPEGYSVSREKKERFSLILESASTNQTSMYLCASGEYVQETQYFGPGTRLLVL.

This clonotype occurred many times. The rearrangement uses TRBV4-1 and TRBJ2-5; 9 bases agree with TRBD1. Germline V lookup: CDR1 MGHRA, CDR2 YSYEKL. This CDR3 region has 15 residues. The V segment lost 2 bases and the J segment 2 bases; nucleotides outside the gene matches: 3. The CDR3 DNA follows: TGCGCCAGCAGCCAACGGGACAGGGAGCAAGAGACCCAGTACTTC. Translated, it gives CASSQRDREQETQYF.

This clonotype showed up many times. The chain combines TRBV28 with TRBJ1-1, with TRBD1 as a possible D gene (6 bases). The germline V gene encodes CDR1 MDHEN and CDR2 SYDVKM. Trimming left V 6 bases short and J 7 bases short, with 12 bases between. The CDR3 has 12 residues. The CDR3 coding sequence is TGTGCCAGCAGAGTCAAAGGGGGTGAAGCTTTCTTT. Protein: CASRVKGGEAFF.

This clonotype came up many times. The chain links TRBV2 to TRBJ1-6; D unresolved. The V and J ends lost 11 bases and 5 bases respectively, with 16 bases between them. The CDR3 loop spans 14 amino acids. CDR1 and CDR2 (germline): SNHLY, FYNNEI. The CDR3: CASKRTPNNSPLHF. The CDR3, as DNA: TGTGCCTCAAAACGGACGCCTAATAATTCACCCCTCCACTTT.

This clonotype was recorded once. The chain carries TRBV28 and TRBJ2-1; a weak D match, TRBD2 (5 bases). The CDR3 totals 13 residues. Trimming removed 6 bases at V and 7 bases at J, with 13 bases between. Germline CDR1 reads MDHEN; CDR2 reads SYDVKM. This CDR3 reads CASSPIRGNEQFF. Here the CDR3 DNA reads TGTGCCAGCAGCCCAATACGCGGGAATGAGCAGTTCTTC.

The sample holds many counts of this clonotype. The chain has TRBV28 and TRBJ2-5; D is unresolved. CDR1 and CDR2 from the germline V gene are MDHEN and SYDVKM. V gave up 5 bases and J gave up 7 bases, with 8 bases separating them. The CDR3 totals 11 residues. CDR3 bases: TGTGCCAGCAGTGAAACGGGGACCCAGTACTTC. The encoded protein is CASSETGTQYF.

The genes are TRBV6-5 and TRBJ1-1, with unresolved D. In germline, CDR1 is MNHEY, CDR2 SVGAGI. The germline V and J ends were trimmed by 8 bases and 0 bases, with 10 bases remaining between them. This CDR3 has 13 residues. CDR3 sequence (DNA): TGTGCCAGCCTACAAGCAGTGAACACTGAAGCTTTCTTT. This codes for CASLQAVNTEAFF.

This clonotype ranks as medium-sized. The rearrangement joins TRBV14 to TRBJ2-1; D tentatively reads TRBD1 or TRBD2 (6 bases each). V was clipped by 4 bases and J by 6 bases, with 19 bases between them. This CDR3 is 16 amino acids long. Germline V CDR1 and CDR2: SGHDN, FVKESK. CDR3 in DNA: TGTGCCAGCAGCCCTCAGGGGCGGGATGACGCCAATGAGCAGTTCTTC. As protein: CASSPQGRDDANEQFF.

This clonotype was seen at least ten times. The rearrangement uses TRBV5-1 and TRBJ2-1; perhaps TRBD2 as D (6 bases). V lost 4 bases, J lost 3 bases, and 14 bases lay in between. The CDR3 has 15 amino acids. Germline values: CDR1 SGHRS, CDR2 YFSETQ. CDR3 loop: CASSPGLASYNEQFF. The CDR3 DNA sequence: TGCGCCAGCAGCCCGGGACTTGCCAGCTACAATGAGCAGTTCTTC.

This clonotype was detected many times. The rearrangement uses TRBV7-8 and TRBJ1-1; tentative D call: TRBD1 (6 bases). The germline V gene encodes CDR1 SGHVS and CDR2 FQNEAQ. With 0 bases removed from V and 6 bases from J, the gap between germline ends came to 26 bases. This CDR3 is 19 amino acids long. Here the CDR3 DNA reads TGTGCCAGCAGCTTAGCGAGTGGGGGGCGAAAGGTCGGATACGCTGAAGCTTTCTTT. Translating it yields CASSLASGGRKVGYAEAFF.

V and J are TRBV18 and TRBJ2-2; 7 positions agree with TRBD2. The CDR3 contains 14 residues. V lost 8 bases, J lost 1 base, and 4 bases stayed unmatched. Germline V lookup: CDR1 KGHSH, CDR2 LQKENI. CDR3: CASKRGENTGELFF. The CDR3, as DNA: TGTGCCAGCAAACGGGGGGAGAACACCGGGGAGCTGTTTTTT.

This clonotype has a count of ten or more. This chain connects TRBV7-9 to TRBJ2-5; 15 nucleotides align to TRBD2. The CDR3 has 17 residues. Trimming at V came to 5 bases and at J to 5 bases, leaving 9 bases not matched to a gene. In germline, CDR1 is SEHNR, CDR2 FQNEAQ (reference sequence). CDR3 protein: CASSPGTSGRIWETQYF. The CDR3 DNA follows: TGTGCCAGCAGCCCCGGGACTAGCGGGAGGATTTGGGAGACCCAGTACTTC. Full variable domain (remainder filled in from reference TRBV7-9 and TRBJ2-5): DTGVSQNPRHKITKRGQNVTFRCDPISEHNRLYWYRQTLGQGPEFLTYFQNEAQLEKSRLLSDRFSAERPKGSFSTLEIQRTEQGDSAMYLCASSPGTSGRIWETQYFGPGTRLLVL.

This clonotype was counted ten times or more. The rearrangement joins TRBV14 to TRBJ2-4; D remains unclear. CDR1 and CDR2 (germline): SGHDN, FVKESK. The V and J ends lost 1 base and 11 bases respectively, with 9 bases between them. This CDR3 region has 12 residues. CDR3 DNA sequence: TGTGCCAGCAGCCAAGTAGGTAGACTTCAGTACTTC. This codes for CASSQVGRLQYF.

This clonotype was detected ten times or more. CDR3 sequence: CASSRGGVGNQPQHF. In DNA, the CDR3 is TGTGCCAGCAGTAGGGGCGGGGTTGGGAATCAGCCCCAGCATTTT. The rearrangement uses TRBV2 and TRBJ1-5, with a weak D call TRBD1 (5 bases). Germline V gene data show CDR1 as SNHLY and CDR2 as FYNNEI. This CDR3 contains 15 residues. The V gene lost 5 bases and the J gene lost 4 bases, with 15 bases spanning the gap. The full variable domain, with the rest looked up from reference TRBV2 and TRBJ1-5, is EPEVTQTPSHQVTQMGQEVILRCVPISNHLYFYWYRQILGQKVEFLVSFYNNEISEKSEIFDDQFSVERPDGSNFTLKIRSTKLEDSAMYFCASSRGGVGNQPQHFGDGTRLSIL.